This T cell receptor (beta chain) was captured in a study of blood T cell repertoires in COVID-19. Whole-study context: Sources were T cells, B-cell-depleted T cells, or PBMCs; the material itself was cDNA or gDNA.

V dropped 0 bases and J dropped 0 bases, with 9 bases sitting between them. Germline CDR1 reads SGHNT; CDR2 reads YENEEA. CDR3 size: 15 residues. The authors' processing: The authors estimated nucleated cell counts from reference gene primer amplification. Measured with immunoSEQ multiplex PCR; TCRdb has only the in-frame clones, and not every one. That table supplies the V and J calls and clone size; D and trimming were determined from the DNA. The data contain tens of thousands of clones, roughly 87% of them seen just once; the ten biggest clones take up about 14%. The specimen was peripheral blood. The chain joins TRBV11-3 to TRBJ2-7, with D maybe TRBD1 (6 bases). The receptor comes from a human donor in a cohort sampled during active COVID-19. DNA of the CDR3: TGTGCCAGCAGCTTAGATCAGGGGAGCTCCTACGAGCAGTACTTC. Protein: CASSLDQGSSYEQYF.